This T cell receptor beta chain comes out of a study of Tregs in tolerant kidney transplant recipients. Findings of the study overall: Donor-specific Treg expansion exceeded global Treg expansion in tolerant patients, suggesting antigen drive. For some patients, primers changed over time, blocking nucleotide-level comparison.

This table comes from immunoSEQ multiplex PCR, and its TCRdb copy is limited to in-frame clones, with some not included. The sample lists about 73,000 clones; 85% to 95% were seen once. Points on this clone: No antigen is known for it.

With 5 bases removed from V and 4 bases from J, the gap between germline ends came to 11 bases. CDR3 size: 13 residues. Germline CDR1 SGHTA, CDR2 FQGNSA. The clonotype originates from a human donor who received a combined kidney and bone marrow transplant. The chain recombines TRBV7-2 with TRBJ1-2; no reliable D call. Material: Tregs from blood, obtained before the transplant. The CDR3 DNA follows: TGTGCCAGCAGCCTATTTTTGGGCTATGGCTACACCTTC. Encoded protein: CASSLFLGYGYTF.